This TCR beta chain is from a study of blood T cell repertoires in COVID-19. About the study: The study drew acute and convalescent COVID-19 samples from the United States, Italy and Spain. T cells, B-cell-depleted T cells, or PBMCs provided the cDNA or gDNA that served as material.

Under the authors' procedure: Scientists estimated how many nucleated cells there were by amplifying reference gene primers. The protocol was immunoSEQ multiplex PCR, while the TCRdb copy is restricted to in-frame clones and leaves out a portion. D and trimming come from the DNA, and the V and J calls and clone size come from that table. The table shows approximately 100,000 clones, with 71% occurring only once. This CDR3 has 13 residues. Germline V gene sequence: CDR1 SGHRS, CDR2 YFSETQ. Trimming took off 3 bases at V and 7 bases at J, with 11 bases between the two ends. Sequenced: peripheral blood. The clonotype originates from a human donor with acute or convalescent COVID-19. The donor label of this sample is uncertain. V is TRBV5-1 and J is TRBJ1-3, with TRBD1 as a possible D gene (6 bases). Written as DNA, the CDR3 is TGCGCCAGCAGCTCCGGGGGGGGCAACACCATATATTTT. It codes for CASSSGGGNTIYF.